In its sample, the clone carrying this TCR beta chain was seen a few times. Its specificity is unknown. V was pared by 6 bases and J by 4 bases, with 6 bases of the junction left unmatched. The CDR3 is 15 amino acids. Germline values: CDR1 MDHEN, CDR2 SYDVKM. From the RT-PCR reads, TCRdb called clonotypes with MiXCR, one entry per CDR3 protein. The repertoire holds hundreds of thousands of distinct CDR3 sequences, with approximately 14% as singletons. This specimen belongs to a study of response to subunit inactivated influenza vaccine. Study outcomes and limitations: Each seasonal flu vaccination may recruit only limited new T cells, authors suggested.

The sequences come from PBMCs from blood, collected around two weeks before vaccination. The sequence was obtained from a man aged 45-65 years who received an inactivated influenza vaccine. This sequence joins TRBV28 and TRBJ2-2, with TRBD1 identical over 9 bases. CDR3 DNA sequence: TGTGCCAGCAGGCCGGACAGGGGTCCCACCGGGGAGCTGTTTTTT. Translating it yields CASRPDRGPTGELFF. Together with reference TRBV28 and TRBJ2-2, the CDR3 gives the full variable domain: DVKVTQSSRYLVKRTGEKVFLECVQDMDHENMFWYRQDPGLGLRLIYFSYDVKMKEKGDIPEGYSVSREKKERFSLILESASTNQTSMYLCASRPDRGPTGELFFGEGSRLTVL.